A single sample is the source of the 14 T cell receptor beta chains below, sequenced in a study of T cell responses to AZD1222 COVID-19 vaccine. TCRdb keeps only in-frame clones here, not all; method: immunoSEQ multiplex PCR. The top ten clones hold around 4.7% of a sample with 99,000 or so clones, 93% of them seen once. Material: peripheral blood, obtained on day 0 of AZD1222 vaccination. Every receptor here comes from an adult in good health.

The V call is TRBV7-2, the J call TRBJ2-5; D is tentatively TRBD1 or TRBD2 (5 bases each). The germline CDR1 and CDR2 sequences are SGHTA and FQGNSA. The V and J ends lost 5 bases and 1 base respectively, with 14 bases between them. The CDR3 has 15 residues. DNA for the CDR3: TGTGCCAGCAGCAGCAGCTGGGGGACCCAAGAGACCCAGTACTTC. As protein: CASSSSWGTQETQYF.

CDR3 nucleotides: TGTGCCAGCAGCGTAGGGACAGGGGACACAGATACGCAGTATTTT. The encoded protein is CASSVGTGDTDTQYF. The chain recombines TRBV9 with TRBJ2-3; 9 nucleotides line up with TRBD1. V was pared by 0 bases and J by 2 bases, with 1 base of the junction left unmatched. The CDR3 extends over 15 amino acids. Germline CDR1 and CDR2: SGDLS and YYNGEE. The full variable domain, with the rest looked up from reference TRBV9 and TRBJ2-3, is DSGVTQTPKHLITATGQRVTLRCSPRSGDLSVYWYQQSLDQGLQFLIQYYNGEERAKGNILERFSAQQFPDLHSELNLSSLELGDSALYFCASSVGTGDTDTQYFGPGTRLTVL.

The rearrangement uses TRBV2 and TRBJ2-7; no clear D gene. The CDR3 extends over 11 amino acids. Looked up from germline, CDR1 is SNHLY and CDR2 is FYNNEI. Trimming took off 6 bases at V and 1 base at J, with 4 bases between the two ends. The CDR3 loop reads CASSFSYEQYF. CDR3 DNA sequence: TGTGCCAGCAGCTTTTCCTACGAGCAGTACTTC.

This CDR3 reads CSVVASGYEQYF. Here the CDR3 DNA reads TGCAGCGTTGTAGCTAGTGGCTACGAGCAGTACTTC. The chain recombines TRBV29-1 with TRBJ2-7; D gene uncertain. Trimming pared 4 bases from V and 3 bases from J, leaving 10 bases between. The length of the CDR3 is 12 residues. The V gene's germline CDR1 is SQVTM and CDR2 ANQGSEA.

This chain joins TRBV2 and TRBJ1-1, with D uncertain. The V and J ends lost 11 bases and 3 bases respectively, with 10 bases between them. The CDR3 runs 11 residues. Germline V lookup: CDR1 SNHLY, CDR2 FYNNEI. The CDR3 loop is CAGGLDTEAFF. The DNA of the CDR3 is TGTGCCGGCGGATTGGACACTGAAGCTTTCTTT.

The chain joins TRBV3-1 (or the pseudogene TRBV3-2) to TRBJ2-3; the D gene is possibly TRBD2 (6 bases). V was cut by 2 bases and J by 6 bases, with 12 bases left in between. Germline CDR1 and CDR2: LGHDT and YNNKEL (reference sequence). This CDR3 spans 14 amino acids. DNA for the CDR3: TGTGCCAGCAGCCAACACGGGAGCGAGGATACGCAGTATTTT. It encodes CASSQHGSEDTQYF.

V is TRBV27 and J is TRBJ2-3; no clear D gene. This CDR3 comprises 12 residues. Trimming removed 3 bases from V and 5 bases from J, with 6 bases in between. The germline V gene has CDR1 MNHEY and CDR2 SMNVEV (reference sequence). The DNA for the CDR3 is TGTGCCAGCAGTTTCGTCGGAGATACGCAGTATTTT. Its translation: CASSFVGDTQYF.

This sequence joins TRBV28 and TRBJ2-7; 9 positions agree with TRBD1. CDR3 length equals 14 residues. The J segment lost 5 bases and the V segment lost 6 bases, leaving 8 bases of the junction unmatched. CDR1 is MDHEN and CDR2 is SYDVKM in the germline V gene. The CDR3 coding sequence is TGTGCCAGCAGACTTGGGACAGGGCGCAACGAGCAGTACTTC. This encodes CASRLGTGRNEQYF.

V and J are TRBV6-5 and TRBJ1-5; 9 positions agree with TRBD1. Germline V gene sequence: CDR1 MNHEY, CDR2 SVGAGI. The CDR3 has 15 residues. The V and J ends lost 8 bases and 4 bases, in that order; junction bases with no gene match: 9. As DNA, the CDR3 is TGTGCCAGCTCCTTCCGGGACAGGGCTAATCAGCCCCAGCATTTT. Amino acids: CASSFRDRANQPQHF.

The chain uses TRBV28 and TRBJ2-5, with D perhaps matching TRBD2 (6 bases). Germline V CDR1 and CDR2: MDHEN, SYDVKM. Trimming removed 1 base at V and 1 base at J, with 13 bases between. The CDR3 has 16 amino acids. DNA of the CDR3: TGTGCCAGCAGTTTATTTACGGGAGCTAGCCAAGAGACCCAGTACTTC. Translation gives CASSLFTGASQETQYF.

The gene calls are TRBV5-1 and TRBJ2-3, with a tentative D call TRBD2 (5 bases). The CDR3 is 15 amino acids. The V end lost 2 bases, the J end lost 6 bases, and 16 bases lay between the germline ends. Per the germline V gene, CDR1 is SGHRS and CDR2 is YFSETQ. CDR3 amino acids: CASSFRPTIGDTQYF. CDR3 coding DNA: TGCGCCAGCAGCTTTAGGCCGACTATTGGGGATACGCAGTATTTT.

This clone was seen once. The gene calls are TRBV5-1 and TRBJ2-2; the D is unclear. Germline V gives CDR1 SGHRS, CDR2 YFSETQ. V was pared by 4 bases and J by 7 bases, with 5 bases between. The CDR3 sequence is 11 residues long. The CDR3 DNA follows: TGCGCCAGCAGCGCGGACGGGGAGCTGTTTTTT. This translates into CASSADGELFF.

The chain is built from TRBV27 and TRBJ2-5; D gene ambiguous. V lost 3 bases and J 4 bases, leaving 3 bases between the germline ends. The germline V gene has CDR1 MNHEY and CDR2 SMNVEV (reference sequence). CDR3 size: 11 residues. CDR3 DNA: TGTGCCAGCAGTTTGGGAGAGACCCAGTACTTC. Its translation: CASSLGETQYF.

This chain connects TRBV18 to TRBJ1-2; D is possibly TRBD1 (6 bases). V was pared by 3 bases and J by 1 base, with 6 bases between. CDR3 size: 13 residues. The germline V gene has CDR1 KGHSH and CDR2 LQKENI. CDR3 sequence: CASSPDSNYGYTF. CDR3 in DNA: TGTGCCAGCTCACCGGACAGTAACTATGGCTACACCTTC.